Described below is a single T cell receptor (beta chain) sequence and its context. Its cognate antigen has yet to be identified. No base quality information exists; no much larger clone differs at one position. TCRbeta CDR3 regions were amplified from genomic DNA by means of the immunoSEQ Assay, a bias-controlled multiplex PCR. The original pipeline was this. Nucleated cell counts per sample were estimated from amplification of reference gene primers within the assay. To quantify the absolute abundance of each unique TCRbeta CDR3 rearrangement, sequence reads were collapsed and filtered. For each sample, productive Simpson clonality was calculated as the square root of Simpson's diversity index over productive rearrangements. In its TCRdb copy, this immuneACCESS table keeps in-frame sequences only and misses some clones. Where compared with another copy, unresolved V genes explain less than half of these, and the others have no known cause. D and trimming come from the DNA, and the V and J calls and clone size come from that table. This sample has about 240,000 clones in its table, and 70% to 90% of those were observed once. Around 3.3% of the sample is in the top ten clones.

Including cysteine and phenylalanine, the CDR3 has 18 amino acids. The retained sequence is limited to the CDR3, 54 bases, with the frame set at the first base. From the germline V gene, CDR1 is MGHRA and CDR2 is YSYEKL. For this chain, trimming is 1 base at the V end and 4 bases at the J end, and the number of junction bases without a gene match is 12. In the prospective study, participants were roughly 18 to 100 years old, resided in about two dozen geographic areas of the United States, and were enrolled through a virtual design. In the prospective study, participants were assigned to cohorts based on the clinical history participants reported in a screening survey and a study questionnaire. In the prospective study, whole blood, serum and a nasopharyngeal or oropharyngeal swab were collected from each participant by mobile phlebotomists. Over a roughly 2-month period, participants in the prospective study had the option of providing additional blood draws and questionnaires. Before DNA extraction, blood samples from the prospective study were shipped at room temperature or frozen.

These data come from a study of blood T cell repertoires in COVID-19 (dated by TCRdb to 2019 to 2021). General notes on the study: Collaborator samples came from the United States, Italy and Spain and covered acute and convalescent phases of COVID-19. Where available, HLA class I and class II types were obtained from metadata supplied by the sample provider rather than from assay-based typing. The prospective study material was composed of cDNA or gDNA derived from T cells, B-cell-depleted T cells, or PBMCs. Subjects who had been exposed to COVID-19, were actively infected with it, or had recovered from it provided the deeply sampled blood TCRbeta repertoires that made up the dataset. The repertoires were released in a freely available public database meant as a resource for research on the immune response to SARS-CoV-2. The samples were drawn from two sources: the first 160 participants of the ongoing ImmuneRACE study, and 950 to 1,500 subjects contributed by 6 global collaborators. The sample metadata nearly always contained a de-identified subject ID, COVID-19 status, age in years and sex.

The paper as a whole reports these results and caveats: The amount of clinical and demographic metadata varied by source and participant and was provided uncurated.

The clonotype comes from a woman in her thirties or forties with acute COVID-19. The chain is encoded by TRBV4-1 joined to TRBJ2-5, and TRBD2 matches 10 of the central bases. Sequencing was performed on PBMCs or T cells enriched from blood (not recorded which). The bases read TGCGCCAGCAGCCAAGTGGCGCTGCGAGCGGGAGGGATAGAGACCCAGTACTTC. Translated, it gives CASSQVALRAGGIETQYF.